The rows below give T cell receptor beta chains drawn from one sample of a study of cytomegalovirus exposure and HLA in healthy donors. TCRdb keeps only in-frame clones here, not all; method: immunoSEQ multiplex PCR. The repertoire holds roughly 98,000 clones, with more than 70% as singletons. Sequencing was performed on PBMCs. These TCRs come from a man aged 18-30 years in good health and CMV-seropositive. Both conserved end residues are part of each CDR3. Each record gives: CDR3 DNA, CDR3 protein, J gene, D gene, clone size, V gene. A D gene is named only where the DNA matches it firmly. Rows may omit the clone size; those that give it use once, few, many or a size class.

CDR3nt: TGCGCCAGCAGCTACCAGGGGGCGAAGGATACGCAGTATTTT; CDR3aa: CASSYQGAKDTQYF; j_gene: TRBJ2-3; d_gene: TRBD1; abundance: .; v_gene: TRBV5-1
CDR3nt: TGTGCCAGCAGCCACCCCTCGGGCTCTGGAAACACCATATATTTT; CDR3aa: CASSHPSGSGNTIYF; j_gene: TRBJ1-3; d_gene: .; abundance: .; v_gene: TRBV7-9
CDR3nt: TGTGCCAGCAGTTCCCAGGGACAGGGCAACTATGGCTACACCTTC; CDR3aa: CASSSQGQGNYGYTF; j_gene: TRBJ1-2; d_gene: TRBD1; abundance: once; v_gene: TRBV27
CDR3nt: TGTGCCAGTAGTTTCGGTGACAGGGAAGGCGAGCAGTACTTC; CDR3aa: CASSFGDREGEQYF; j_gene: TRBJ2-7; d_gene: TRBD1; abundance: .; v_gene: TRBV19
CDR3nt: TGTGCCAGCTCATCGGACACGACCTACGAGCAGTACTTC; CDR3aa: CASSSDTTYEQYF; j_gene: TRBJ2-7; d_gene: .; abundance: .; v_gene: TRBV18
CDR3nt: TGTGCCACCCGACAGGGGACGAATCAGCCCCAGCATTTT; CDR3aa: CATRQGTNQPQHF; j_gene: TRBJ1-5; d_gene: TRBD1; abundance: .; v_gene: TRBV27
CDR3nt: TGTGCCAGCAGTGAGTCGCTAGGGAGAGGGACTGAAGCTTTCTTT; CDR3aa: CASSESLGRGTEAFF; j_gene: TRBJ1-1; d_gene: .; abundance: .; v_gene: TRBV2
CDR3nt: TGTGCCAGCAGTGAGTCTAGCGGGGGGGCCGATGAGCAGTTCTTC; CDR3aa: CASSESSGGADEQFF; j_gene: TRBJ2-1; d_gene: TRBD2; abundance: .; v_gene: TRBV6-4
CDR3nt: TGTGCCAGCAGCCCAGGGGCGAATCAGCCCCAGCATTTT; CDR3aa: CASSPGANQPQHF; j_gene: TRBJ1-5; d_gene: .; abundance: .; v_gene: TRBV7-9
CDR3nt: TGTGCCAGCAGCTTGGCGGGTACGAATTCACCCCTCCACTTT; CDR3aa: CASSLAGTNSPLHF; j_gene: TRBJ1-6; d_gene: .; abundance: .; v_gene: TRBV7-9
CDR3nt: TGTGCCAGCAGCGTTCAGGGGGGTGATAAGCAGTTCTTC; CDR3aa: CASSVQGGDKQFF; j_gene: TRBJ2-1; d_gene: .; abundance: .; v_gene: TRBV9
CDR3nt: TGTGCCAGCAGCTTAATTCCGGGACAGGGGTCCTACGAGCAGTACTTC; CDR3aa: CASSLIPGQGSYEQYF; j_gene: TRBJ2-7; d_gene: TRBD1; abundance: .; v_gene: TRBV7-9
CDR3nt: TGTGCCAGCAGCGAAGGGACAGGGAAATCCTATGGCTACACCTTC; CDR3aa: CASSEGTGKSYGYTF; j_gene: TRBJ1-2; d_gene: TRBD1; abundance: few; v_gene: TRBV5-4
CDR3nt: TGTGCCATCAGGCCAGCGGGGGGGCTCTACAATGAGCAGTTCTTC; CDR3aa: CAIRPAGGLYNEQFF; j_gene: TRBJ2-1; d_gene: TRBD2; abundance: .; v_gene: TRBV10-3
CDR3nt: TGTGCCAGCAGCTGGGCTGGGCAGCCCCAGCATTTT; CDR3aa: CASSWAGQPQHF; j_gene: TRBJ1-5; d_gene: .; abundance: few; v_gene: TRBV5-6
CDR3nt: TGTGCCAGTAGTATGGCAGGGGGAGGCACTGAAGCTTTCTTT; CDR3aa: CASSMAGGGTEAFF; j_gene: TRBJ1-1; d_gene: TRBD1; abundance: .; v_gene: TRBV19
CDR3nt: TGTGCCTGGAGTGTATTTGGACTTGGAAACACCATATATTTT; CDR3aa: CAWSVFGLGNTIYF; j_gene: TRBJ1-3; d_gene: .; abundance: .; v_gene: TRBV30
CDR3nt: TGCGCCAGCAGCCTGGGACACGCAACGCCCAATGAGCAGTTCTTC; CDR3aa: CASSLGHATPNEQFF; j_gene: TRBJ2-1; d_gene: .; abundance: once; v_gene: TRBV5-1
CDR3nt: TGCACTATCCGGGACAGGGGAGCTTTCTTT; CDR3aa: CTIRDRGAFF; j_gene: TRBJ1-1; d_gene: TRBD1; abundance: .; v_gene: TRBV20-1
CDR3nt: TGTGCCGCCCTCCCCGGGATTGACACCGGGGAGCTGTTTTTT; CDR3aa: CAALPGIDTGELFF; j_gene: TRBJ2-2; d_gene: .; abundance: .; v_gene: TRBV10-3
CDR3nt: TGTGCCAGCAGTTTTAAAATCTCGGGGGTGACGGGCACTGAAGCTTTCTTT; CDR3aa: CASSFKISGVTGTEAFF; j_gene: TRBJ1-1; d_gene: .; abundance: few; v_gene: TRBV27
CDR3nt: TGTGCCAGTAGTATAGGGGCTAGCGGGGGCCGACCAGGGTTGGAAAACATTCAGTACTTC; CDR3aa: CASSIGASGGRPGLENIQYF; j_gene: TRBJ2-4; d_gene: TRBD2; abundance: once; v_gene: TRBV19
CDR3nt: TGTGCCAGCAGCCAAGGTGATACTGTCACTGAAGCTTTCTTT; CDR3aa: CASSQGDTVTEAFF; j_gene: TRBJ1-1; d_gene: .; abundance: .; v_gene: TRBV4-2
CDR3nt: TGTGCCAGCAGTTTGGGGGGAGGTGGGGCCTACAATGAGCAGTTCTTC; CDR3aa: CASSLGGGGAYNEQFF; j_gene: TRBJ2-1; d_gene: .; abundance: .; v_gene: TRBV28
CDR3nt: TGTGCCTGGAGTGTAGGGGGGGCAGAGCAGCCCCAGCATTTT; CDR3aa: CAWSVGGAEQPQHF; j_gene: TRBJ1-5; d_gene: .; abundance: .; v_gene: TRBV30
CDR3nt: TGTGCCTGGAGTTCGGACGGGGATCAGCCCCAGCATTTT; CDR3aa: CAWSSDGDQPQHF; j_gene: TRBJ1-5; d_gene: .; abundance: .; v_gene: TRBV30
CDR3nt: TGTGCCAGCAGCTTAGCGGAGAGTTCACCCCTCCACTTT; CDR3aa: CASSLAESSPLHF; j_gene: TRBJ1-6; d_gene: .; abundance: .; v_gene: TRBV7-7
CDR3nt: TGTGCCAGCAGAGAAACCGGGACAGAAAAACTGTTTTTT; CDR3aa: CASRETGTEKLFF; j_gene: TRBJ1-4; d_gene: .; abundance: .; v_gene: TRBV2
CDR3nt: TGTGCAAGTCGCCCGAGGTGTCCTCAGCCCCAGCATTTT; CDR3aa: CASRPRCPQPQHF; j_gene: TRBJ1-5; d_gene: .; abundance: .; v_gene: TRBV12-2
CDR3nt: TGTGCCAGCAGCTTAGGACCACCCACAGGGGACACAGGCTACACCTTC; CDR3aa: CASSLGPPTGDTGYTF; j_gene: TRBJ1-2; d_gene: TRBD1; abundance: .; v_gene: TRBV7-9
CDR3nt: TGCGCCAGCAGCCCCCGGTGGGCCAACCCCTCCCTCACAGATACGCAGTATTTT; CDR3aa: CASSPRWANPSLTDTQYF; j_gene: TRBJ2-3; d_gene: .; abundance: .; v_gene: TRBV5-1
CDR3nt: TGCAGCGTTGAAGGGGGCTTGAGCTCTGAGCAGTTCTTC; CDR3aa: CSVEGGLSSEQFF; j_gene: TRBJ2-1; d_gene: .; abundance: once; v_gene: TRBV29-1
CDR3nt: TGTGCCAGCAGTTCTCAGGGGGCATTCGCCTACGAGCAGTACTTC; CDR3aa: CASSSQGAFAYEQYF; j_gene: TRBJ2-7; d_gene: TRBD1; abundance: .; v_gene: TRBV7-8
CDR3nt: TGTGCCAGCAGCCTACACGACAGGGGCACTGAAGCTTTCTTT; CDR3aa: CASSLHDRGTEAFF; j_gene: TRBJ1-1; d_gene: TRBD1; abundance: .; v_gene: TRBV5-6
CDR3nt: TGTGCCAGCAGCCTCGGGACAGGGGAGTCCACTGAAGCTTTCTTT; CDR3aa: CASSLGTGESTEAFF; j_gene: TRBJ1-1; d_gene: TRBD1; abundance: .; v_gene: TRBV9
CDR3nt: TGTGCCAGCAGCCGAGAGAGGGAAAGCCAGCCCCAGCATTTT; CDR3aa: CASSRERESQPQHF; j_gene: TRBJ1-5; d_gene: .; abundance: few; v_gene: TRBV4-2
CDR3nt: TGCAGTGCTAGAGTGGGAGGGGCAGCTTTCTTT; CDR3aa: CSARVGGAAFF; j_gene: TRBJ1-1; d_gene: .; abundance: .; v_gene: TRBV20-1
CDR3nt: TGCGCCAGCAGTGGACTAGCGGGGGGTACCGCCGGGGAGCTGTTTTTT; CDR3aa: CASSGLAGGTAGELFF; j_gene: TRBJ2-2; d_gene: TRBD2; abundance: .; v_gene: TRBV10-1
CDR3nt: TGTGCCAGCAGCGTTGCCGGCGGGTATAATTCACCCCTCCACTTT; CDR3aa: CASSVAGGYNSPLHF; j_gene: TRBJ1-6; d_gene: .; abundance: .; v_gene: TRBV5-6
CDR3nt: TGTGCCAGCAGCGTTTCGTACAGTTCCTACGAGCAGTACTTC; CDR3aa: CASSVSYSSYEQYF; j_gene: TRBJ2-7; d_gene: .; abundance: .; v_gene: TRBV9
CDR3nt: TGTGCCAGCAGCTTAGTGGGGGCTAGCGGGGGGGATTTGGGAGATACGCAGTATTTT; CDR3aa: CASSLVGASGGDLGDTQYF; j_gene: TRBJ2-3; d_gene: TRBD2; abundance: .; v_gene: TRBV7-7
CDR3nt: TGCGCCAGCAGCCCAGTCGGACAGGGTAAAAAAGAGACCCAGTACTTC; CDR3aa: CASSPVGQGKKETQYF; j_gene: TRBJ2-5; d_gene: TRBD1; abundance: .; v_gene: TRBV4-1
CDR3nt: TGTGCCAGCAGTTACGGGGGACAGATGGGCACTGAAGCTTTCTTT; CDR3aa: CASSYGGQMGTEAFF; j_gene: TRBJ1-1; d_gene: TRBD1; abundance: .; v_gene: TRBV6-5
CDR3nt: TGTGCCAGCAGGACCATAGGACTAGCGGGGGGATCCTACGAGCAGTACTTC; CDR3aa: CASRTIGLAGGSYEQYF; j_gene: TRBJ2-7; d_gene: TRBD2; abundance: .; v_gene: TRBV27
CDR3nt: TGTGCCAGCAGCGTCGGACAGATAAACACTGAAGCTTTCTTT; CDR3aa: CASSVGQINTEAFF; j_gene: TRBJ1-1; d_gene: .; abundance: .; v_gene: TRBV9